A selection of T cell receptor beta chains follows, all from one sample in a study of T-cell reconstitution after alpha-beta-depleted transplantation in children. TCRdb re-derived calls from the PCR reads in MiXCR, one entry per CDR3 protein. Among around 96,000 distinct CDR3 sequences listed, 10% to 15% were seen once. This specimen was PBMCs from the stem cell graft donor, taken from the stem cell graft. These receptors were collected from a human donor who donated a stem cell graft to a child with inherited bone marrow failure. Each CDR3 is given with its conserved first and last residue. The D gene is left open where the match is weak. Part of the rows lack a size; the others show once, few, many or a class for expanded clones.

abundance	v_gene	d_gene	j_gene	len	CDR3aa	CDR3nt
.	TRBV5-1	TRBD1	TRBJ2-7	14	CASRGQGASYEQYF	TGCGCCAGCAGAGGCCAGGGGGCCTCCTACGAGCAGTACTTC
.	TRBV20-1	TRBD1	TRBJ2-7	16	CSAPPLGGQGSYEQYF	TGCAGTGCTCCCCCCCTTGGGGGACAGGGGTCCTACGAGCAGTACTTC
many	TRBV18	TRBD1	TRBJ1-5	17	CASSLVGGQGAVQPQHF	TGTGCCAGCTCACTGGTGGGTGGACAGGGGGCTGTTCAGCCCCAGCATTTT
.	TRBV11-2	.	TRBJ2-1	11	CASSLKWEQFF	TGTGCCAGCAGCTTAAAGTGGGAGCAGTTCTTC
many	TRBV6-2/TRBV6-3	.	TRBJ2-5	12	CASTGGWETQYF	TGTGCCAGCACCGGAGGGTGGGAGACCCAGTACTTC
.	TRBV7-9	.	TRBJ2-1	14	CASTLYAVETEQFF	TGTGCCAGCACCCTATACGCAGTAGAGACAGAGCAGTTCTTC
many	TRBV5-1	.	TRBJ2-1	14	CASSLGYIYNEQFF	TGCGCCAGCAGCTTGGGTTACATTTACAATGAGCAGTTCTTC
many	TRBV6-2/TRBV6-3	TRBD1	TRBJ2-1	14	CASSYSRTGNEQFF	TGTGCCAGCAGTTACTCCCGGACAGGCAATGAGCAGTTCTTC
.	TRBV19	.	TRBJ1-2	14	CASSPGTREDGYTF	TGTGCCAGTAGTCCGGGGACCAGGGAAGATGGCTACACCTTC
many	TRBV5-1	.	TRBJ2-5	14	CASSLHSSRETQYF	TGCGCCAGCAGCTTGCATTCGAGCAGGGAGACCCAGTACTTC
.	TRBV7-9	.	TRBJ2-6	16	CASSLVDFSGANVLTF	TGTGCCAGCAGCTTGGTAGACTTCTCTGGGGCCAACGTCCTGACTTTC
many	TRBV5-4	TRBD2	TRBJ2-3	17	CASSFDGLAGGLDTQYF	TGTGCCAGCAGCTTCGATGGACTAGCGGGAGGGCTAGATACGCAGTATTTT
many	TRBV5-6	TRBD1	TRBJ2-7	15	CASSYGTGFFYEQYF	TGTGCCAGCAGCTACGGGACAGGGTTCTTTTACGAGCAGTACTTC
few	TRBV6-2/TRBV6-3	.	TRBJ2-5	15	CASSYGGKGGETQYF	TGTGCCAGCAGTTACGGAGGAAAAGGGGGAGAGACCCAGTACTTC
once	TRBV5-4	.	TRBJ2-1	17	CASSLVGGLKSYNEQFF	TGTGCCAGCAGCTTGGTGGGGGGGCTGAAGTCCTACAATGAGCAGTTCTTC
few	TRBV9	.	TRBJ2-7	14	CASSVTTVSYEQYF	TGTGCCAGCAGCGTTACGACAGTAAGCTACGAGCAGTACTTC
many	TRBV6-2/TRBV6-3	TRBD1	TRBJ2-4	12	CASSTHRGPQYF	TGTGCCAGCAGTACTCACAGGGGACCTCAGTACTTC
many	TRBV7-2	.	TRBJ2-5	13	CASSYRVQETQYF	TGTGCCAGCAGCTATAGAGTCCAAGAGACCCAGTACTTC
many	TRBV20-1	.	TRBJ2-7	13	CSARVPSSYEQYF	TGCAGTGCTAGAGTACCCAGTTCCTACGAGCAGTACTTC
many	TRBV5-1	.	TRBJ2-1	14	CASSLQSIYNEQFF	TGCGCCAGCAGCCTCCAGTCTATCTACAATGAGCAGTTCTTC
many	TRBV7-2	.	TRBJ1-2	13	CASSSQTVYGYTF	TGTGCCAGCAGCTCTCAGACAGTATATGGCTACACCTTC
.	TRBV5-1	.	TRBJ1-1	12	CASSPGSAGAFF	TGCGCCAGCAGCCCTGGATCTGCGGGTGCTTTCTTT
.	TRBV23-1	.	TRBJ2-5	13	CASSQGRWETQYF	TGCGCCAGCAGTCAAGGCAGGTGGGAGACCCAGTACTTC
many	TRBV11-3	TRBD1	TRBJ2-2	14	CASSEGRGTGELFF	TGTGCCAGCAGCGAGGGCAGGGGGACCGGGGAGCTGTTTTTT
many	TRBV10-3	.	TRBJ2-5	15	CAIKDTNRVDETQYF	TGTGCCATCAAGGACACGAACAGGGTTGACGAGACCCAGTACTTC
many	TRBV7-3	.	TRBJ1-2	15	CASSRLLGLPWGYTF	TGTGCCAGTAGTCGTCTTTTGGGACTCCCCTGGGGCTACACCTTC
few	TRBV6-1	.	TRBJ1-2	15	CASSEGTDLNYGYTF	TGTGCCAGCAGTGAAGGGACCGACCTTAACTATGGCTACACCTTC
many	TRBV13	.	TRBJ2-3	14	CASSLLPHGDTQYF	TGTGCCAGCAGCTTACTCCCCCACGGCGATACGCAGTATTTT
many	TRBV7-2	.	TRBJ2-1	15	CASSSWSLTYNEQFF	TGTGCCAGCAGCTCATGGTCCTTGACCTACAATGAGCAGTTCTTC
many	TRBV5-5	TRBD1	TRBJ1-5	16	CASSLEDRGLGQPQHF	TGTGCCAGCAGCTTGGAGGACAGGGGGCTAGGTCAGCCCCAGCATTTT
many	TRBV5-4	.	TRBJ2-1	15	CASSFDLGGQDEQFF	TGTGCCAGCAGCTTCGACTTGGGGGGCCAGGACGAGCAGTTCTTC
many	TRBV5-1	TRBD2	TRBJ2-1	15	CASSHGTSGNNEQFF	TGCGCCAGCAGCCACGGGACTAGCGGTAACAATGAGCAGTTCTTC
many	TRBV5-4	.	TRBJ2-1	15	CASSLGSPSMYEQFF	TGTGCCAGCAGCTTGGGGTCGCCTAGTATGTATGAGCAGTTCTTC
many	TRBV27	TRBD1	TRBJ1-1	14	CASSLGQGAPEAFF	TGTGCCAGCAGTTTAGGACAGGGGGCCCCTGAAGCTTTCTTT
many	TRBV7-9	.	TRBJ2-2	14	CASSLRRNTGELFF	TGTGCCAGCAGCTTACGACGTAACACCGGGGAGCTGTTTTTT
many	TRBV28	.	TRBJ2-7	14	CASSSTGVGVEQYF	TGTGCCAGCAGTTCAACCGGGGTGGGCGTAGAGCAGTACTTC
many	TRBV7-8	.	TRBJ2-1	18	CASSENSVPMSSYNEQFF	TGTGCCAGCAGCGAAAATAGCGTTCCTATGAGCTCCTACAATGAGCAGTTCTTC
many	TRBV6-2/TRBV6-3	.	TRBJ1-2	14	CASSYIATNYGYTF	TGTGCCAGCAGTTACATCGCAACTAACTATGGCTACACCTTC
many	TRBV24-1	.	TRBJ1-1	14	CATSDPRHTAEAFF	TGTGCCACCAGTGATCCACGACATACCGCGGAAGCTTTCTTT
many	TRBV5-1	.	TRBJ1-1	14	CASSSQGTGTEAFF	TGCGCCAGCAGCTCACAGGGTACTGGGACTGAAGCTTTCTTT
.	TRBV20-1	TRBD2	TRBJ2-3	13	CSERLAHTDTQYF	TGCAGTGAGAGACTAGCCCACACAGATACGCAGTATTTT
once	TRBV30	.	TRBJ1-5	14	CAWSEYVGNQPQHF	TGTGCCTGGAGTGAGTACGTGGGCAATCAGCCCCAGCATTTT
many	TRBV19	TRBD2	TRBJ2-1	16	CASSIGASGGLNEQFF	TGTGCCAGTAGTATAGGGGCTAGCGGGGGGCTGAATGAGCAGTTCTTC